The source of this T cell receptor beta chain is a study of CD8 T cells in Susac syndrome. Control patients had untreated stable or active relapsing-remitting multiple sclerosis by revised McDonald criteria. Negative isolation was used for CD8+ and CD4+ T cells, and FACS enrichment was applied to TEMRA cells. The CDR3 runs 13 residues. The ends were cut back, 3 bases at V and 6 bases at J, with 14 bases in the middle. Germline V lookup: CDR1 DFQATT, CDR2 SNEGSKA (reference sequence). cDNA came from about 0.51 to 1 ug RNA primed by random hexamers. By means of immunoSEQ multiplex PCR, TCR beta CDR3 spanning 54 Vbeta and 13 Jbeta underwent amplification. TCRdb ran MiXCR on the immunoSEQ multiplex PCR reads and lists one entry per CDR3 protein. The table has a few hundred thousand distinct CDR3 sequences, approximately 95% seen once.

The sample consisted of CD4+ T cells from PBMCs. The chain combines TRBV20-1 with TRBJ1-2; D is ambiguous. The TCR sequence derives from a human donor with multiple sclerosis. The CDR3 protein is CSASLGIADGYTF. The CDR3 nucleotides read TGCAGTGCTAGCCTGGGAATTGCGGATGGCTACACCTTC.